A single sample is the source of the 29 T cell receptor beta chains below, sequenced in a study of cytomegalovirus exposure and HLA in healthy donors. PCR involved 60 Vbeta and 13 Jbeta primers. The repertoire was sequenced with immunoSEQ multiplex PCR; TCRdb's copy has only in-frame clones and lacks some. The table has about 130,000 clones, around 80% seen once. Sequenced: PBMCs. These receptors were collected from a young man in good health and CMV-seronegative.

This clone was detected only once. This sequence joins TRBV5-1 and TRBJ2-2, with a tentative D call TRBD2 (7 bases). The CDR3 has 14 amino acids. Trimming removed 10 bases at V and 3 bases at J, with 16 bases between. Germline CDR1 and CDR2: SGHRS and YFSETQ. The CDR3 spells CASTEGGDTGELFF. CDR3 bases: TGCGCCTCGACGGAGGGGGGGGACACCGGGGAGCTGTTTTTT.

The chain uses TRBV6-1 and TRBJ1-3; maybe TRBD1 (5 bases). CDR3 length equals 14 residues. V was trimmed by 3 bases and J by 4 bases, leaving 10 bases between them. Germline V gene sequence: CDR1 MNHNS, CDR2 SASEGT. CDR3 bases: TGTGCCAGCAGTGACGACAGCTCCGGAAACACCATATATTTT. Encoded protein: CASSDDSSGNTIYF.

The V gene is TRBV2, the J gene TRBJ2-2, with TRBD1 identical over 7 bases. This CDR3 has 14 amino acids. CDR1 is SNHLY and CDR2 is FYNNEI in the germline V gene. The V segment lost 6 bases and the J segment 7 bases; nucleotides outside the gene matches: 8. The CDR3 loop reads CASRSDRVDGELFF. The CDR3, as DNA: TGTGCCAGCAGAAGCGACAGGGTGGACGGGGAGCTGTTTTTT.

This chain joins TRBV18 and TRBJ2-1; TRBD2 aligns across 13 bases. The CDR3 has 15 amino acids. The V and J ends lost 3 bases and 5 bases, in that order; junction bases with no gene match: 1. Germline V gives CDR1 KGHSH, CDR2 LQKENI. The CDR3 coding sequence is TGTGCCAGCTCACCTGGACTAGCGGGGGACAATGAGCAGTTCTTC. Protein: CASSPGLAGDNEQFF.

The chain recombines TRBV5-4 with TRBJ2-2; 10 nucleotides match TRBD1. The CDR3 sequence is 13 residues long. The V and J ends lost 5 bases and 7 bases, in that order; junction bases with no gene match: 2. Germline-derived CDR1 and CDR2 are SGHNT and YYREEE (reference sequence). CDR3 region: CASRGTGVGELFF. DNA for the CDR3: TGTGCCAGCAGGGGGACAGGGGTCGGGGAGCTGTTTTTT.

The chain has TRBV7-9 and TRBJ2-3; tentatively, D is TRBD2 (6 bases). V was pared by 1 base and J by 4 bases, with 15 bases between. Germline V gene data show CDR1 as SEHNR and CDR2 as FQNEAQ (reference sequence). This CDR3 is built from 16 residues. This CDR3 is CASSLVSPREADTQYF. In DNA form, the CDR3 reads TGTGCCAGCAGCTTAGTATCTCCCAGGGAGGCAGATACGCAGTATTTT.

The J gene is TRBJ1-6, the V gene TRBV2; 8 nucleotides align to TRBD1. The V segment lost 5 bases and the J segment 7 bases; nucleotides outside the gene matches: 4. The CDR3 has 14 amino acids. Germline CDR1 is SNHLY and CDR2 is FYNNEI. CDR3 bases: TGTGCCAGCAGTCCAACAGGGGGGAATTCACCCCTCCACTTT. Residues: CASSPTGGNSPLHF. The entire variable domain, with the rest obtained from reference TRBV2 and TRBJ1-6, is as follows: EPEVTQTPSHQVTQMGQEVILRCVPISNHLYFYWYRQILGQKVEFLVSFYNNEISEKSEIFDDQFSVERPDGSNFTLKIRSTKLEDSAMYFCASSPTGGNSPLHFGNGTRLTVT.

This clone was counted a single time. V usage is TRBV18 and J usage is TRBJ2-7, with TRBD2 identical over 10 bases. The ends lost 3 bases at V and 7 bases at J; junction bases unmatched: 9. The CDR3 covers 15 residues. CDR1 and CDR2 (germline): KGHSH, LQKENI. The CDR3 nucleotides are TGTGCCAGCTCACCTCTAGCGGGAGATTTAGGGGAGCAGTACTTC. Translation gives CASSPLAGDLGEQYF.

The chain couples TRBV13 to TRBJ1-2; unclear D gene. Trimming shortened V by 2 bases and J by 0 bases, and 13 bases separated the two germline ends. CDR1 and CDR2 (germline): PRHDT, FYEKMQ (reference sequence). This CDR3 is built from 16 residues. For the CDR3, the DNA is TGTGCCAGCAGCTTACTGAAGTACGGTCCTAACTATGGCTACACCTTC. Protein sequence: CASSLLKYGPNYGYTF.

The chain couples TRBV7-9 to TRBJ2-7; TRBD1 aligns across 11 bases. After removal of 0 bases from V and 3 bases from J, the junction contained 1 base not matched to a gene. The CDR3 is 15 amino acids. Germline CDR1 SEHNR, CDR2 FQNEAQ (reference sequence). In DNA, the CDR3 is TGTGCCAGCAGCTTAGCAGGGACAGGGGGCTACGAGCAGTACTTC. It yields the protein CASSLAGTGGYEQYF.

The chain joins TRBV6-5 to TRBJ2-5, with unresolved D. Germline V gene data show CDR1 as MNHEY and CDR2 as SVGAGI. There are 14 residues in the CDR3. The ends were cut back, 6 bases at V and 1 base at J, with 12 bases in the middle. The CDR3 is CASSPSRSQETQYF. CDR3 nucleotides: TGTGCCAGCAGCCCGTCCAGATCCCAAGAGACCCAGTACTTC.

Concerning this clone itself: The junction and the germline gene differ at one end; a read error may be behind it. V gene TRBV13 combines with J gene TRBJ2-5; 12 bases are a match to TRBD1. This CDR3 spans 15 amino acids. The V gene's germline CDR1 is PRHDT and CDR2 FYEKMQ (reference sequence). The CDR3 sequence is CASSIGTGGRETQYF. In DNA form, the CDR3 reads TGTGCCAGCAGCATAGGGACAGGGGGCCGCGAGACCCAGTACTTC.

The sample holds a few counts of this clone. Here the CDR3 reads CASSWGQGNNSPLHF. The DNA of the CDR3 is TGTGCCAGCAGCTGGGGGCAGGGCAATAATTCACCCCTCCACTTT. The chain joins TRBV7-9 to TRBJ1-6; possibly TRBD1 for D (6 bases). Trimming left V 4 bases short and J 5 bases short, with 12 bases between. Germline values: CDR1 SEHNR, CDR2 FQNEAQ (reference sequence). The CDR3 contains 15 residues.

This clone was picked up one time. The rearrangement joins TRBV4-3 to TRBJ2-2; perhaps TRBD1 as D (6 bases). Germline CDR1 and CDR2: LGHNA and YSLEER. V was trimmed by 1 base and J by 4 bases, leaving 19 bases between them. The CDR3 spans 18 residues. CDR3 in DNA: TGCGCCAGCAGCCAAGTTTGGGCGGAACAGGGAAGCACCGGGGAGCTGTTTTTT. Its protein is CASSQVWAEQGSTGELFF.

This clone was seen more than once but under ten times. The chain uses TRBV2 and TRBJ1-4; no clear D gene. CDR3 length equals 15 residues. The germline CDR1 and CDR2 sequences are SNHLY and FYNNEI. Trimming stripped 7 bases from V and 5 bases from J, with 17 bases between. Here the CDR3 DNA reads TGTGCCAGCACAAAAAGTACAGCTCGAAATGAAAAACTGTTTTTT. This translates into CASTKSTARNEKLFF.

This clone was recorded once. The V gene is TRBV6-1, the J gene TRBJ2-5; TRBD2 matches at 8 bases. The length of the CDR3 is 13 residues. Germline CDR1 and CDR2: MNHNS and SASEGT. With V trimmed by 7 bases and J by 7 bases, 8 bases remained unmatched. The CDR3 sequence is CASTPGLASTQYF. CDR3 DNA sequence: TGTGCCAGCACCCCCGGACTAGCCTCGACCCAGTACTTC.

This chain uses TRBV6-6 with TRBJ2-2; D possibly corresponds to TRBD2 (5 bases). Between the trimmed V and J ends, which lost 6 bases and 7 bases, there was a span of 21 bases. This CDR3 is built from 16 residues. Germline CDR1 and CDR2: MNHNY and SVGAGI (reference sequence). In DNA, the CDR3 is TGTGCCAGCAGGAAGACCTCGGGGTCTGGAATCGGGGAGCTGTTTTTT. Its protein product is CASRKTSGSGIGELFF.

This clone is a singleton in its sample. The V gene is TRBV4-3, the J gene TRBJ1-6; TRBD1 might be the D (5 bases). Looked up from germline, CDR1 is LGHNA and CDR2 is YSLEER. The CDR3 is 17 residues long. Trimming removed 0 bases at V and 4 bases at J, with 13 bases between. The CDR3 protein is CASSQDQRRGYNSPLHF. CDR3 bases: TGCGCCAGCAGCCAAGATCAGAGGCGGGGGTATAATTCACCCCTCCACTTT.

This rearrangement joins TRBV9 to TRBJ2-1; the match to TRBD2 covers 7 bases. V dropped 5 bases and J dropped 4; count of bases not matched to a gene: 12. The CDR3 loop spans 16 amino acids. Germline V CDR1 and CDR2: SGDLS, YYNGEE. CDR3 loop: CASSQYLGTIYNEQFF. The CDR3, as DNA: TGTGCCAGCAGTCAATACCTCGGGACTATTTACAATGAGCAGTTCTTC. Full variable domain (rest looked up from reference TRBV9 and TRBJ2-1): DSGVTQTPKHLITATGQRVTLRCSPRSGDLSVYWYQQSLDQGLQFLIQYYNGEERAKGNILERFSAQQFPDLHSELNLSSLELGDSALYFCASSQYLGTIYNEQFFGPGTRLTVL.

On this clone itself: An end of the junction does not agree with germline; a read error may underlie this. The chain has TRBV6-1 and TRBJ2-7; D is unresolved. Germline CDR1 and CDR2: MNHNS and SASEGT. This CDR3 is built from 8 residues. This CDR3 reads CASSETNF. In DNA form, the CDR3 reads TGTGCCAGCAGTGAAACAAACTTC.

This chain uses TRBV29-1 with TRBJ2-1; D is uncertain. V lost 6 bases and J 12 bases, leaving 15 bases between the germline ends. The germline CDR1 and CDR2 sequences are SQVTM and ANQGSEA. The CDR3 sequence is 11 residues long. CDR3 sequence reads: CSVRDWNSQFF. In DNA, the CDR3 is TGCAGCGTCAGAGACTGGAACTCGCAGTTCTTC.

There are a few counts of this clone. This rearrangement joins TRBV30 to TRBJ2-3, with 10 bases lining up with TRBD1. The germline CDR1 and CDR2 sequences are GTSNPN and SVGIG (reference sequence). V trimming: 2 bases; J trimming: 2 bases; junction bases outside the gene matches: 7. The CDR3 has 16 residues. The CDR3 reads CAWSTGQGGPTDTQYF. The CDR3 DNA is TGTGCCTGGAGTACAGGACAGGGGGGGCCCACAGATACGCAGTATTTT.

The chain couples TRBV28 to TRBJ1-1, with 8 positions matching TRBD1. Germline CDR1 MDHEN, CDR2 SYDVKM. The CDR3 length is 15 residues. J lost 1 base, V lost 5 bases, and 6 bases had no gene match. Written as DNA, the CDR3 is TGTGCCAGCAGTACCGGAGGACAGGGGAACACTGAAGCTTTCTTT. This codes for CASSTGGQGNTEAFF.

The CDR3 DNA reads TGTGCCTGGTCGGTCGCGGCGGGCGGGGGGGATACGCAGTATTTT. It yields the protein CAWSVAAGGGDTQYF. The genes are TRBV30 and TRBJ2-3; TRBD2 aligns across 8 bases. V lost 5 bases and J lost 6; bases outside the gene matches: 13. In germline, CDR1 is GTSNPN, CDR2 SVGIG (reference sequence). The CDR3 loop spans 15 amino acids.

This clone was counted a few times. The chain combines TRBV16 with TRBJ1-6; TRBD1 agrees at 8 bases. Germline loops: CDR1 KGHSY, CDR2 FQNENV. J lost 5 bases, V lost 2 bases, and 2 bases had no gene match. CDR3 length: 15 residues. The CDR3: CASSQGDRNNSPLHF. The CDR3 DNA is TGTGCCAGCAGCCAAGGGGACAGGAATAATTCACCCCTCCACTTT. The whole variable domain, remainder taken from reference TRBV16 and TRBJ1-6, is GEEVAQTPKHLVRGEGQKAKLYCAPIKGHSYVFWYQQVLKNEFKFLISFQNENVFDETGMPKERFSAKCLPNSPCSLEIQATKLEDSAVYFCASSQGDRNNSPLHFGNGTRLTVT.

This sequence joins TRBV4-2 and TRBJ1-1; the match to TRBD1 covers 7 bases. The CDR3 length is 16 residues. V shed 2 bases, J shed 3 bases, and the junction held 9 bases outside the gene matches. Per germline, CDR1 LGHNA and CDR2 YNFKEQ. The CDR3 spells CASSQSATGTDTEAFF. CDR3 DNA: TGTGCCAGCAGCCAATCCGCTACGGGGACAGACACTGAAGCTTTCTTT.

The chain uses TRBV6-6 and TRBJ2-7; the D is unclear. With 2 bases removed from V and 0 bases from J, the gap between germline ends came to 5 bases. The CDR3 is 13 residues long. In germline, CDR1 is MNHNY, CDR2 SVGAGI (reference sequence). CDR3 nucleotide sequence: TGTGCCAGCAGTTACGACAACTCCTACGAGCAGTACTTC. It is translated as CASSYDNSYEQYF.

This chain connects TRBV6-5 to TRBJ2-7; D is perhaps TRBD2 (7 bases). The length of the CDR3 is 14 residues. Trimming took off 5 bases at V and 7 bases at J, with 18 bases between the two ends. Per the germline V gene, CDR1 is MNHEY and CDR2 is SVGAGI. As DNA, the CDR3 is TGTGCCAGCAGTACTCCGGGGGGCGTGGGGGAGCAGTACTTC. Its translation: CASSTPGGVGEQYF.

This clone was seen just once. V is TRBV7-9 and J is TRBJ2-3; 7 nucleotides line up with TRBD2. The CDR3 sequence is 16 residues long. Looked up from germline, CDR1 is SEHNR and CDR2 is FQNEAQ (reference sequence). J was trimmed by 4 bases and V by 3 bases; bases with no gene match: 10. The CDR3 nucleotides are TGTGCCAGCAGCTTGAATAGCGGGTGGGGCCCAGATACGCAGTATTTT. Encoded protein: CASSLNSGWGPDTQYF.